These 10 T cell receptor beta chains share one sample of origin, sequenced in a study of early T cells in non-severe SARS-CoV-2 infection. TCRdb reanalysed the 5' RACE reads using MiXCR and keeps one entry per CDR3 protein. The data contain about 64,000 distinct CDR3 sequences, roughly an eighth of them singletons. Sequenced material: whole blood, taken at baseline. The receptors shown here come from an adult who was a healthcare worker with PCR-confirmed SARS-CoV-2 infection or an uninfected control (not recorded which).

This chain joins TRBV6-2 or TRBV6-3 and TRBJ2-1; D is unresolved. Germline lookup yields CDR1 MNHEY and CDR2 SVGEGT. CDR3 length: 14 amino acids. V gave up 1 base and J gave up 2 bases, with 6 bases separating them. CDR3 protein: CASSYLAAYNEQFF. The CDR3, as DNA: TGTGCCAGCAGTTACTTAGCCGCCTACAATGAGCAGTTCTTC.

This clonotype occurred many times. The chain recombines TRBV18 with TRBJ2-3; weak D call: TRBD1 (5 bases). The ends were cut back, 4 bases at V and 1 base at J, with 15 bases in the middle. This CDR3 has 16 amino acids. Germline V gives CDR1 KGHSH, CDR2 LQKENI. CDR3 sequence: CASSLGRVAGTDTQYF. The CDR3 DNA sequence: TGTGCCAGCTCACTGGGCAGGGTTGCAGGCACAGATACGCAGTATTTT.

This chain joins TRBV20-1 and TRBJ2-7; D unclear. Trimming removed 3 bases from V and 0 bases from J, with 15 bases in between. CDR1 and CDR2 from the germline V gene are DFQATT and SNEGSKA (reference sequence). There are 15 residues in the CDR3. DNA for the CDR3: TGCAGTGCTAGTTTTGTGGAACTAAGCTCCTACGAGCAGTACTTC. It codes for CSASFVELSSYEQYF.

This clonotype was seen repeatedly, ten times or more. The chain uses TRBV11-3 and TRBJ2-2; TRBD1 matches at 9 bases. This CDR3 region has 14 residues. CDR1 and CDR2 (germline): SGHNT, YENEEA. Trimming cost V 9 bases and J 2 bases; bases outside gene matches: 4. The CDR3 sequence is CARRTGVNTGELFF. DNA of the CDR3: TGTGCCAGAAGGACAGGGGTTAACACCGGGGAGCTGTTTTTT. Looking up the rest from reference TRBV11-3 and TRBJ2-2 gives the full variable domain: EAGVVQSPRYKIIEKKQPVAFWCNPISGHNTLYWYLQNLGQGPELLIRYENEEAVDDSQLPKDRFSAERLKGVDSTLKIQPAELGDSAVYLCARRTGVNTGELFFGEGSRLTVL.

This clonotype was seen at least ten times. V is TRBV10-3 and J is TRBJ1-2, with D possibly being TRBD1 (5 bases). The CDR3 is 15 amino acids. Germline V gene lookup returns CDR1 ENHRY and CDR2 SYGVKD. V dropped 8 bases and J dropped 2 bases, with 18 bases sitting between them. This chain's CDR3 is CAIAPVAGLNYGYTF. The CDR3, as DNA: TGTGCCATCGCCCCAGTCGCAGGGTTAAACTATGGCTACACCTTC.

This chain links TRBV19 with TRBJ1-2; 7 nucleotides match TRBD1. With 5 bases clipped from V and 2 bases from J, the junction kept 8 bases outside the gene matches. Per germline, CDR1 LNHDA and CDR2 SQIVND (reference sequence). This CDR3 has 15 residues. The CDR3 protein is CASSQGQPLNYGYTF. The DNA of the CDR3 is TGTGCCAGTAGTCAGGGACAGCCGCTGAACTATGGCTACACCTTC.

There are a few counts of this clonotype. This sequence joins TRBV29-1 and TRBJ2-5; D perhaps matches TRBD2 (5 bases). The CDR3 has 13 residues. Germline CDR1 is SQVTM and CDR2 is ANQGSEA. Trimming cost V 5 bases and J 2 bases, with 12 bases left between them. For the CDR3, the DNA is TGCAGCGTTCCGGGATCAAAACAAGAGACCCAGTACTTC. Its translation is CSVPGSKQETQYF.

V and J are TRBV7-2 and TRBJ1-1, with TRBD1 as a possible D gene (5 bases). The V and J ends lost 4 bases and 2 bases respectively, with 17 bases between them. The CDR3 covers 16 residues. CDR1 SGHTA and CDR2 FQGNSA come from the germline V gene. In DNA form, the CDR3 reads TGTGCCAGCAGCTCCACCGGAGTAGGGGTTAACACTGAAGCTTTCTTT. Encoded protein: CASSSTGVGVNTEAFF.

This clonotype has just a few counts. V gene TRBV20-1 combines with J gene TRBJ2-3; possibly TRBD1 or TRBD2 for D (5 bases each). The CDR3 runs to 14 residues. Germline V gene sequence: CDR1 DFQATT, CDR2 SNEGSKA (reference sequence). Trimming took off 5 bases at V and 6 bases at J, with 18 bases between the two ends. The DNA for the CDR3 is TGCAGTGCTCCCGGGACGGCCAAGGGGGATACGCAGTATTTT. Amino acid sequence: CSAPGTAKGDTQYF.

This clonotype was counted only a few times. V and J are TRBV2 and TRBJ1-6; D unresolved. V gave up 7 bases and J gave up 8 bases, with 12 bases separating them. Germline assignment: CDR1 SNHLY and CDR2 FYNNEI. The CDR3 runs 13 residues. The CDR3 region is CASKATPDSPLHF. CDR3 sequence (DNA): TGTGCCAGCAAGGCAACACCGGATTCACCCCTCCACTTT.